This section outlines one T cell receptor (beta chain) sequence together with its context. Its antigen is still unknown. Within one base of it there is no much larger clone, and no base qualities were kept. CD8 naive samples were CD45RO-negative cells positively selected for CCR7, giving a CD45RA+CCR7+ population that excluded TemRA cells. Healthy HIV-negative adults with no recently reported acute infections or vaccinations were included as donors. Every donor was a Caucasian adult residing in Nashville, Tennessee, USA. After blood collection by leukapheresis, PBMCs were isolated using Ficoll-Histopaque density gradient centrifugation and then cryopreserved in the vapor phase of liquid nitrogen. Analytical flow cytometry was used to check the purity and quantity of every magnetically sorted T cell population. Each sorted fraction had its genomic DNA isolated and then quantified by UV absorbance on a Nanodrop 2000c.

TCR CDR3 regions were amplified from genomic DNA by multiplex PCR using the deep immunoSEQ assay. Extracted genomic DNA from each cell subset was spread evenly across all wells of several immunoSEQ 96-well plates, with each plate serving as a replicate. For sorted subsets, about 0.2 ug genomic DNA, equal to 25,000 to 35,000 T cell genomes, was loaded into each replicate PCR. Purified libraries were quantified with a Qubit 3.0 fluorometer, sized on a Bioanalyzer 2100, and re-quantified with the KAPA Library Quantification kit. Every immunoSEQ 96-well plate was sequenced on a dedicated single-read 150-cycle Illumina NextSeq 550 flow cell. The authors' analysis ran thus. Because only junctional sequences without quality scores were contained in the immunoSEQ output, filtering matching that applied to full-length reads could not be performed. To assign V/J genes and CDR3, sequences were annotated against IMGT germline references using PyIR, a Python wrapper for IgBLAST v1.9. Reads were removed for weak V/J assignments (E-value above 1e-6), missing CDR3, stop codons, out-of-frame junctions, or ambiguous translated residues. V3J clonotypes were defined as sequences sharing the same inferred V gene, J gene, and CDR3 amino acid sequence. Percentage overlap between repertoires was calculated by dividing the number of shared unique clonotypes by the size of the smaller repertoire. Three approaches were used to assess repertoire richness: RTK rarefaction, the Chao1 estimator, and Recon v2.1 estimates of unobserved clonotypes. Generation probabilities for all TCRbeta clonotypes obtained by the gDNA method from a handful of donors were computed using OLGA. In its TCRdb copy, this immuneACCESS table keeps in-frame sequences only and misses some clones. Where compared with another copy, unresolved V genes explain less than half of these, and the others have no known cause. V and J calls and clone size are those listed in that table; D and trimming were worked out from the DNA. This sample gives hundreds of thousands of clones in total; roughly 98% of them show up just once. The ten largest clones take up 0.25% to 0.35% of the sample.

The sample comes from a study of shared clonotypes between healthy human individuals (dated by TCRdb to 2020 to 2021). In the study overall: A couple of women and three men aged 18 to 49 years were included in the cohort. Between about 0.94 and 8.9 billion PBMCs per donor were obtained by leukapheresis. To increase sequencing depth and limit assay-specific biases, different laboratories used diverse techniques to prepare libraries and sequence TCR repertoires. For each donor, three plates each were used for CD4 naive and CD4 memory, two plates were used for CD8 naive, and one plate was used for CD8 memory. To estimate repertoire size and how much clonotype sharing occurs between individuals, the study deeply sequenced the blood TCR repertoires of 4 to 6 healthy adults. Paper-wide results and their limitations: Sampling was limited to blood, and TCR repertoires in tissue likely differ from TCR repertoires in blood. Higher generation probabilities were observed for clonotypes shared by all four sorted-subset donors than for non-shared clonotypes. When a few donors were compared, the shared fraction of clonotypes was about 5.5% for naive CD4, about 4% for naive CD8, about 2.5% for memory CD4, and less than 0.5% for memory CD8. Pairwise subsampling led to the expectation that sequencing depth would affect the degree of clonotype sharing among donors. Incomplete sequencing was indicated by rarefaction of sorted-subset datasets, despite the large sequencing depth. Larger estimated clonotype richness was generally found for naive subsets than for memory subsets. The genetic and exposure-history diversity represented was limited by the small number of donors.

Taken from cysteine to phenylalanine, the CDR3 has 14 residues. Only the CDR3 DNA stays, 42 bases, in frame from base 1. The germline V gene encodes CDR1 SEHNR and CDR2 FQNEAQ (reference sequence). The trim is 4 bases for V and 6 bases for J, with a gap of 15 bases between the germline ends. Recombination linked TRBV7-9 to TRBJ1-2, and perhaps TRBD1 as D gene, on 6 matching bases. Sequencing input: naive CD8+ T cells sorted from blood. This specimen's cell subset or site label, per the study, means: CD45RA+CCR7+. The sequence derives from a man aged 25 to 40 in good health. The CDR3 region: CASSSRRGDNGYTF. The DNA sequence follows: TGTGCCAGCAGCTCCAGGAGGGGGGACAATGGCTACACCTTC.